The 29 T cell receptor beta chains reported below all come from one sample, sequenced in a study of regulatory T cells in long-lasting Graves disease. Investigators prepared the TCR beta libraries by applying iRepertoire HTBI primers and Arm-PCR of CDR3 regions. TCRdb fed the multiplex PCR reads into MiXCR, producing one record per CDR3 protein. The table lists around 500,000 distinct CDR3 sequences, around 12% of them singletons. The time point denotes: newly diagnosed GD, antithyroid drugs for less than 3 months. RNA extracted from PBMCs served as the sequencing template. This sample was also put to use in a study of T cells in Graves' hyperthyroidism and ophthalmopathy.

The sequencing used peripheral blood mononuclear cells (PBMCs), collected at new diagnosis, from a patient treated with antithyroid drugs. Receptor source: a woman aged 30 to 39 with Graves disease.

In this sample, this clonotype turned up a few times. The rearrangement joins TRBV4-3 to TRBJ2-1, with D possibly matching TRBD1 (5 bases). The CDR3 is 14 residues long. CDR1 is LGHNA, CDR2 YSLEER, per germline. V gave up 1 base and J gave up 9 bases, with 13 bases separating them. The CDR3 region is CASSQGAGWSEQFF. CDR3 coding DNA: TGCGCCAGCAGCCAAGGTGCAGGGTGGAGTGAGCAGTTCTTC.

At least ten counts were recorded for this clonotype. V usage is TRBV28 and J usage is TRBJ1-1; D call uncertain. There are 15 residues in the CDR3. The V end lost 2 bases, the J end lost 2 bases, and 12 bases lay between the germline ends. Germline V CDR1 and CDR2: MDHEN, SYDVKM. The CDR3 is CASSLNLRINTEAFF. The CDR3 bases are TGTGCCAGCAGTTTAAACCTTAGGATCAACACTGAAGCTTTCTTT.

This clonotype was found many times. The chain has TRBV5-5 and TRBJ2-7, with D unclear. Per the germline V gene, CDR1 is SGHKS and CDR2 is YYEKEE (reference sequence). The CDR3 has 14 amino acids. V lost 1 base and J 5 bases, leaving 13 bases between the germline ends. CDR3 in amino acids: CASSLWTGVDEQYF. The CDR3 bases are TGTGCCAGCAGCTTGTGGACCGGAGTAGACGAGCAGTACTTC.

The CDR3 here is CASQTGSRDTQYF. DNA of the CDR3: TGTGCCAGCCAGACAGGGTCAAGGGATACGCAGTATTTT. The chain uses TRBV2 and TRBJ2-3; 7 positions agree with TRBD1. Per the germline V gene, CDR1 is SNHLY and CDR2 is FYNNEI. The CDR3 length is 13 residues. Losses at the gene ends were 8 bases for V and 6 bases for J; bases not matched to a gene: 8.

This clonotype has ten or more counts. CDR3 nucleotide sequence: TGTGCCAGCAGTATGGGACACTTTACCCTAAACATTCAGTACTTC. Its translation is CASSMGHFTLNIQYF. This chain uses TRBV28 with TRBJ2-4; the D gene is possibly TRBD1 (6 bases). Germline lookup yields CDR1 MDHEN and CDR2 SYDVKM. The CDR3 consists of 15 residues. V lost 5 bases and J lost 6, with 17 bases in between.

This clonotype appeared many times. The chain employs TRBV29-1 and TRBJ2-7, with D hard to call. The ends were cut back, 1 base at V and 0 bases at J, with 7 bases in the middle. The germline V gene has CDR1 SQVTM and CDR2 ANQGSEA. The CDR3 extends over 13 amino acids. The CDR3 bases are TGCAGCGTTGAAGTGACTGACTCCTACGAGCAGTACTTC. Translating gives CSVEVTDSYEQYF.

This clonotype was recorded many times. The genes are TRBV28 and TRBJ2-7; D is unclear. In germline, CDR1 is MDHEN, CDR2 SYDVKM. The V end was cut by 10 bases, the J end by 6 bases, with 19 bases between. The length of the CDR3 is 13 residues. The CDR3 DNA reads TGTGCCACAAGACCTCAAATCCCTCGCGAGCAGTACTTC. Translated: CATRPQIPREQYF.

This clonotype was observed at least ten times. The V call is TRBV30, the J call TRBJ1-5; D gene unclear. The CDR3 spans 13 residues. CDR1 GTSNPN and CDR2 SVGIG come from the germline V gene (reference sequence). V was trimmed by 2 bases and J by 7 bases, leaving 12 bases between them. CDR3 amino acids: CAWSFGRDQPQHF. The DNA for the CDR3 is TGTGCCTGGAGTTTTGGTAGAGACCAGCCCCAGCATTTT.

This clonotype was recorded many times. The CDR3 sequence is CASSLGQLRDSAYNEQFF. CDR3 coding DNA: TGTGCCAGCAGCTTAGGACAACTCCGGGACTCTGCCTACAATGAGCAGTTCTTC. The chain recombines TRBV11-3 with TRBJ2-1, with D maybe TRBD2 (6 bases). The germline V and J ends were trimmed by 1 base and 2 bases, with 18 bases remaining between them. There are 18 residues in the CDR3. CDR1 and CDR2 (germline): SGHNT, YENEEA.

This clonotype has at least ten counts. The chain combines TRBV7-9 with TRBJ2-3; D not certain. The CDR3 runs to 13 residues. V lost 4 bases and J lost 2, with 7 bases in between. Germline CDR1 reads SEHNR; CDR2 reads FQNEAQ (reference sequence). Written as DNA, the CDR3 is TGTGCCAGCAGCTCCAGAGCCACAGATACGCAGTATTTT. It is translated as CASSSRATDTQYF.

The chain links TRBV12-2 to TRBJ2-3; the table's TRBD2 call for D was not verified on the DNA. TRBV12-2 is classified as a pseudogene. The CDR3 is made up of 18 amino acids. The CDR3 loop is CASRFLAGEALMSDTQYF. For the CDR3, the DNA is TGTGCAAGTCGCTTTCTAGCGGGAGAGGCCCTAATGTCAGATACGCAGTATTTT.

This chain's CDR3 is CASSLESGGFSEAFF. CDR3 coding DNA: TGCGCCAGCAGCTTGGAATCCGGGGGATTCAGTGAAGCTTTCTTT. The chain employs TRBV5-1 and TRBJ1-1, with a weak D call TRBD1 (5 bases). With 0 bases removed from V and 7 bases from J, the gap between germline ends came to 16 bases. The germline CDR1 and CDR2 sequences are SGHRS and YFSETQ. This CDR3 is 15 amino acids long.

V gene TRBV6-5 combines with J gene TRBJ1-6; unclear D gene. V lost 2 bases to trimming and J lost 10 bases, with 15 bases between them. The germline V gene has CDR1 MNHEY and CDR2 SVGAGI. This CDR3 spans 15 amino acids. The CDR3 sequence is CASSYDRGSGSPLHF. DNA for the CDR3: TGTGCCAGCAGTTACGATCGGGGTTCAGGCTCACCCCTCCACTTT.

The chain employs TRBV6-2 or TRBV6-3 and TRBJ1-1, with 9 bases that match TRBD1. The V gene's germline CDR1 is MNHEY and CDR2 SVGEGT. Germline trimming cut 6 bases from V and 6 bases from J; bases unmatched to any gene: 11. The CDR3 has 15 residues. The CDR3 bases are TGTGCCAGCAGCCGACAGGGGGGTAAGGATCCTGAAGCTTTCTTT. Its translation: CASSRQGGKDPEAFF.

This clonotype was picked up many times. This rearrangement joins TRBV6-1 to TRBJ1-5; perhaps TRBD1 as D (5 bases). With 6 bases removed from V and 6 bases from J, the gap between germline ends came to 12 bases. The CDR3 runs to 13 residues. Per the germline V gene, CDR1 is MNHNS and CDR2 is SASEGT. The CDR3 nucleotides are TGTGCCAGCAGGGGCCAGGGAGGTCAGCCCCAGCATTTT. This sequence encodes CASRGQGGQPQHF.

The chain links TRBV10-1 to TRBJ2-2; 10 bases map to TRBD1. V gave up 3 bases and J gave up 6 bases; unmatched junction bases: 7. CDR1 is WNHNN, CDR2 SYGVQD, per germline (reference sequence). The CDR3 has 16 amino acids. CDR3 amino acids: CASSDGDRGSPGELFF. The DNA of the CDR3 is TGCGCCAGCAGTGACGGGGACAGGGGCTCCCCCGGGGAGCTGTTTTTT.

This clonotype was detected only a few times. V usage is TRBV20-1 and J usage is TRBJ2-7; 10 bases map to TRBD2. In germline, CDR1 is DFQATT, CDR2 SNEGSKA (reference sequence). The junction had 9 bases not matched to a gene; V was cut back by 5 bases and J by 5 bases. The CDR3 is made up of 14 amino acids. The CDR3 DNA reads TGCAGTGCTTTAAGACTAGCGGGCCCGGACGAGCAGTACTTC. Protein product: CSALRLAGPDEQYF.

This clonotype was observed a handful of times. The chain is built from TRBV28 and TRBJ1-2; D may be TRBD1 (5 bases). V lost 4 bases and J lost 4, with 16 bases in between. This CDR3 region has 15 residues. Germline values: CDR1 MDHEN, CDR2 SYDVKM. The CDR3 DNA is TGTGCCAGCAGTTCCCCCCCGGCAGGGTCCTATGGCTACACCTTC. It specifies CASSSPPAGSYGYTF.

This clonotype has a count of ten or more. The chain recombines TRBV6-1 with TRBJ2-5, with 9 bases matching TRBD2. CDR3 length: 14 residues. Germline V gene sequence: CDR1 MNHNS, CDR2 SASEGT. The V gene end was trimmed by 7 bases and the J gene end by 1 base; junction bases not matched to a gene: 4. The DNA of the CDR3 is TGTGCCAGCACCCCTAGCGGGACCCAAGAGACCCAGTACTTC. Its protein is CASTPSGTQETQYF.

The V call is TRBV7-2, the J call TRBJ1-1; unclear D gene. The germline CDR1 and CDR2 sequences are SGHTA and FQGNSA. V was cut by 4 bases and J by 3 bases, with 15 bases left in between. The CDR3 consists of 15 residues. The CDR3 nucleotides read TGTGCCAGCAGCTCCGCCGTGGGGAGGCACACTGAAGCTTTCTTT. Its protein is CASSSAVGRHTEAFF.

The chain uses TRBV4-1 and TRBJ2-7; D may be TRBD1 (6 bases). In germline, CDR1 is MGHRA, CDR2 YSYEKL. V was shortened by 3 bases and J by 2 bases, with 17 bases between the two germline ends. The CDR3 is 16 amino acids. The CDR3 reads CASSHLDFAGAYEQYF. The CDR3 DNA is TGCGCCAGCAGCCACTTGGACTTCGCAGGGGCCTACGAGCAGTACTTC.

This clonotype came up a few times. The rearrangement links TRBV10-1 to TRBJ1-1; D not resolved. V was trimmed by 6 bases and J by 0 bases, leaving 8 bases between them. CDR3 length: 13 residues. Germline V CDR1 and CDR2: WNHNN, SYGVQD (reference sequence). Here the CDR3 DNA reads TGCGCCAGCAGAAAACAGCTGAACACTGAAGCTTTCTTT. The encoded protein is CASRKQLNTEAFF.

This clonotype was observed many times. CDR3 DNA sequence: TGTGCCAGCAGCCTCGGCGGGGGGCCTAGCGCCCTCAATGAGCAGTTCTTC. It specifies CASSLGGGPSALNEQFF. The chain links TRBV11-1 to TRBJ2-1; TRBD2 matches at 8 bases. The CDR3 consists of 17 residues. CDR1 is SGHAT and CDR2 is FQDESV in the germline V gene (reference sequence). The V and J ends lost 5 bases and 6 bases, in that order; junction bases with no gene match: 15.

The chain combines TRBV11-3 with TRBJ2-7; the match to TRBD1 covers 8 bases. Germline V CDR1 and CDR2: SGHNT, YENEEA. V dropped 1 base and J dropped 1; count of bases not matched to a gene: 9. The CDR3 contains 17 residues. The CDR3 loop is CASSLVYPGQESYEQYF. DNA of the CDR3: TGTGCCAGCAGCTTAGTATATCCGGGACAGGAATCCTACGAGCAGTACTTC.

The sample holds many counts of this clonotype. The V and J genes are TRBV6-2 or TRBV6-3 and TRBJ2-1, with TRBD2 matching 9 bases. CDR1 and CDR2 from the germline V gene are MNHEY and SVGEGT. The V segment lost 8 bases and the J segment 6 bases; nucleotides outside the gene matches: 8. The CDR3 totals 14 residues. In DNA, the CDR3 is TGTGCCAGCTCCAAGACTAGCGGCCTCAATGAGCAGTTCTTC. Its protein is CASSKTSGLNEQFF.

This chain connects TRBV10-3 to TRBJ2-4; D possibly corresponds to TRBD1 (6 bases). V lost 2 bases and J 11 bases, leaving 13 bases between the germline ends. Germline V CDR1 and CDR2: ENHRY, SYGVKD. This CDR3 has 13 amino acids. This CDR3 is CAISEETGTLQYF. CDR3 bases: TGTGCCATCAGTGAGGAAACAGGGACCCTTCAGTACTTC.

At least ten counts were recorded for this clonotype. The V gene is TRBV11-3, the J gene TRBJ2-1; D uncertain. V lost 1 base to trimming and J lost 7 bases, with 11 bases between them. The CDR3 is 14 amino acids. Germline V gene sequence: CDR1 SGHNT, CDR2 YENEEA. The DNA for the CDR3 is TGTGCCAGCAGCTTAGCTCTTTCGGCTAATGAGCAGTTCTTC. This sequence encodes CASSLALSANEQFF.

This clonotype was counted a few times. The V gene is TRBV7-9, the J gene TRBJ2-1; 8 bases map to TRBD2. CDR1 is SEHNR, CDR2 FQNEAQ, per germline (reference sequence). V was pared by 1 base and J by 7 bases, with 12 bases of the junction left unmatched. The length of the CDR3 is 17 residues. The CDR3 DNA follows: TGTGCCAGCAGCTTAGAGCCTCAGCGGGAGTGGGGGAATGAGCAGTTCTTC. It encodes CASSLEPQREWGNEQFF.

This clonotype was detected ten times or more. The chain has TRBV20-1 and TRBJ1-2; 7 bases map to TRBD1. V lost 5 bases and J lost 2; bases outside the gene matches: 5. Germline V lookup: CDR1 DFQATT, CDR2 SNEGSKA (reference sequence). The CDR3 extends over 13 amino acids. CDR3 DNA: TGCAGTGCTCGAACGGGACAGAACTATGGCTACACCTTC. Translating it yields CSARTGQNYGYTF.